This TCR beta chain was obtained from a study of T cells after somatic rescue of genetic block. Germline CDR1 and CDR2: SGHTA and FQGNSA. The CDR3 is 16 residues long. J gave up 6 bases and V 7 bases, and 12 bases lay outside the gene matches. Clones were sequenced by immunoSEQ multiplex PCR, and TCRdb holds only the in-frame ones, with some missing. The sample lists under 150,000 clones; about 90% were seen once. The sequenced sample was peripheral blood mononuclear cells (PBMCs). The TCR originated in a woman between 18 and 29 years old. The chain uses TRBV7-2 and TRBJ2-3; 11 bases are a match to TRBD2. The CDR3 spells CASNPRDSGGADTQYF. DNA of the CDR3: TGTGCCAGCAACCCGAGGGATAGCGGGGGGGCTGATACGCAGTATTTT.